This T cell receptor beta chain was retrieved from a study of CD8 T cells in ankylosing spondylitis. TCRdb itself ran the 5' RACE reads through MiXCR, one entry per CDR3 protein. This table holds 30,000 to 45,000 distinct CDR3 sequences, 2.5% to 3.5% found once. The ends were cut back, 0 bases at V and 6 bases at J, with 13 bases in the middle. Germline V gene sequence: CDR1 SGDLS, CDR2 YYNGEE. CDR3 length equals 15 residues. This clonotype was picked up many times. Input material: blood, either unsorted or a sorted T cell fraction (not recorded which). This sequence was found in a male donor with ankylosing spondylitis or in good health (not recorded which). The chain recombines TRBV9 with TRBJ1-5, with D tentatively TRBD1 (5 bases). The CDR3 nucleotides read TGTGCCAGCAGCGTAGACGAGGGGCTGGGTCAGCCCCAGCATTTT. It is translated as CASSVDEGLGQPQHF.